These 6 T cell receptor beta chains originate from one sample sequenced in a study of breast tumors, draining lymph nodes, adjacent tissues. Axillary draining lymph nodes of breast cancer patients supplied the node samples. TCRdb fed the multiplex PCR reads into MiXCR, producing one record per CDR3 protein. The sample has approximately 130,000 distinct CDR3 sequences; 21% are singletons. What was sequenced was axillary lymph node tissue. All receptors derive from a female donor with breast cancer. Some clones in this sample may be carry-over from other donors' samples.

The J gene is TRBJ2-1, the V gene TRBV15; TRBD2 is a possible D gene (5 bases). From germline, CDR1 is LNHNV and CDR2 YYDKDF (reference sequence). The V gene lost 7 bases and the J gene lost 8 bases, with 18 bases spanning the gap. The CDR3 runs to 14 residues. The CDR3 spells CATKGDPSYDEQFF. CDR3 DNA sequence: TGTGCCACCAAGGGAGACCCTTCTTACGATGAGCAGTTCTTC.

In its sample, this clonotype was seen many times. The chain combines TRBV6-1 with TRBJ1-3; D unclear. Germline CDR1 is MNHNS and CDR2 is SASEGT. The V end lost 4 bases, the J end lost 0 bases, and 13 bases lay between the germline ends. CDR3 length: 16 amino acids. DNA of the CDR3: TGTGCCAGCAGTGCCCTGTTCGGCAACTCTGGAAACACCATATATTTT. It is translated as CASSALFGNSGNTIYF.

For this clonotype: This may stem from a read error, because a much larger clone lies one nucleotide away. The chain uses TRBV6-1 and TRBJ2-1, with D perhaps matching TRBD2 (6 bases). From germline, CDR1 is MNHNS and CDR2 SASEGT. V lost 5 bases and J lost 5, with 13 bases in between. The CDR3 loop spans 14 amino acids. CDR3 sequence reads: CASSPRPGDNEQFF. Here the CDR3 DNA reads TGTGCCAGCAGTCCCCGGCCGGGGGACAATGAGCAGTTCTTC.

This clonotype has at least ten counts. The rearrangement links TRBV5-4 to TRBJ1-2; 7 nucleotides align to TRBD1. Per germline, CDR1 SGHNT and CDR2 YYREEE (reference sequence). The CDR3 length is 15 residues. With 4 bases clipped from V and 0 bases from J, the junction kept 6 bases outside the gene matches. CDR3 in amino acids: CASSREQGANYGYTF. The CDR3, as DNA: TGTGCCAGCAGCCGGGAGCAGGGGGCTAACTATGGCTACACCTTC.

As for this clonotype: This sequence may be a read error, since a much larger clone differs from it by one base. The rearrangement uses TRBV16 and TRBJ2-1; D not resolved. This CDR3 has 14 amino acids. The V and J ends lost 2 bases and 8 bases respectively, with 13 bases between them. CDR1 and CDR2 (germline): KGHSY, FQNENV. CDR3 coding DNA: TGTGCCAGCAGCCAACATAAGTTAGGCTATGAGCAGTTCTTC. Residues: CASSQHKLGYEQFF. The full variable domain, in which reference TRBV16 and TRBJ2-1 provide the parts outside the CDR3, is GEEVAQTPKHLVRGEGQKAKLYCAPIKGHSYVFWYQQVLKNEFKFLISFQNENVFDETGMPKERFSAKCLPNSPCSLEIQATKLEDSAVYFCASSQHKLGYEQFFGPGTRLTVL.

As to this clonotype: This may be a read error: a much more frequent sequence differs by one nucleotide. V gene TRBV10-3 combines with J gene TRBJ2-5; D is unclear. This CDR3 contains 14 residues. The V gene lost 4 bases and the J gene lost 2 bases, with 11 bases spanning the gap. Germline values: CDR1 ENHRY, CDR2 SYGVKD. The CDR3 coding sequence is TGTGCCATCAGTGGAGATTCCCAGCAAGAGACCCAGTACTTC. Residues: CAISGDSQQETQYF.